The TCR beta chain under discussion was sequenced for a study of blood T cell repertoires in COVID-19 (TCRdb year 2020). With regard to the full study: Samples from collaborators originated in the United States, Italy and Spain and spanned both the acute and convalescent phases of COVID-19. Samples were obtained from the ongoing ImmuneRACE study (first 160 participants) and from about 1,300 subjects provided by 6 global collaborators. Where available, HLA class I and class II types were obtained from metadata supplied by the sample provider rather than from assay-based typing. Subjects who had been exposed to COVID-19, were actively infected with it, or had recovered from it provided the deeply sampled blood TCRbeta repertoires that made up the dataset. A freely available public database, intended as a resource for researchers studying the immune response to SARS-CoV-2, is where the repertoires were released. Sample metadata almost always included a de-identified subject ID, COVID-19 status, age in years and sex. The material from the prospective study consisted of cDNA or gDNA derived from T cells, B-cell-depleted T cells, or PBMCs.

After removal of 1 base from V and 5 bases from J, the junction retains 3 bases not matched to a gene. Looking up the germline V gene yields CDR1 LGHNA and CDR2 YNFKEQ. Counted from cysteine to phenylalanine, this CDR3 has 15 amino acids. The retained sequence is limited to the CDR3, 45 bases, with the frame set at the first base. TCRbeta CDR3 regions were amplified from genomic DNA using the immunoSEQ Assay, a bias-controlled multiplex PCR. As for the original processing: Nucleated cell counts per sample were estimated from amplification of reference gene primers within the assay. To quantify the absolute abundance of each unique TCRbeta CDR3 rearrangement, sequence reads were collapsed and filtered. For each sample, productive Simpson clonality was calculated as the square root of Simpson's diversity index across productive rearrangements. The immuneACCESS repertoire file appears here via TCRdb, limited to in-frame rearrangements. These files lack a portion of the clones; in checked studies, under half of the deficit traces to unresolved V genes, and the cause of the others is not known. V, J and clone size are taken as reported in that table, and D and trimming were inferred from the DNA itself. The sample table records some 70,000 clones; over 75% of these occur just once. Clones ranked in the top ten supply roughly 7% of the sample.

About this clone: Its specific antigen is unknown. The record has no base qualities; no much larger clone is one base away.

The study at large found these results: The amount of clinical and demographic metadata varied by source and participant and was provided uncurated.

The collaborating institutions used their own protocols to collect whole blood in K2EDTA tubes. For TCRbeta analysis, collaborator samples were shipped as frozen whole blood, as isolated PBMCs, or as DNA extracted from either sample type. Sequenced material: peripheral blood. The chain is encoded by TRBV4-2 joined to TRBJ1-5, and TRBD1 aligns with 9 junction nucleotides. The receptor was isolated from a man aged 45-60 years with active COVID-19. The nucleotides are TGTGCCAGCAGCCAAGGGGGACAGGGAGATCAGCCCCAGCATTTT. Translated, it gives CASSQGGQGDQPQHF.